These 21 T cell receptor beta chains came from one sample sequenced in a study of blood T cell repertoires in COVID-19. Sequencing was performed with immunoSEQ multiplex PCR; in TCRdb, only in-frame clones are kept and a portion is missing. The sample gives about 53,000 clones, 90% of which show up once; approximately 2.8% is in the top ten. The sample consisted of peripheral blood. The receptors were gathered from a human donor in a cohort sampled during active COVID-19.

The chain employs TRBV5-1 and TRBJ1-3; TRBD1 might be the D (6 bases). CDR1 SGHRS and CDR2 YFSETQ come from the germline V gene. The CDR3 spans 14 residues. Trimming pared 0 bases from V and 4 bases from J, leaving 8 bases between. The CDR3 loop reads CASSLEQGGNTIYF. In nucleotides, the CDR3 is TGCGCCAGCAGCTTGGAACAGGGCGGAAACACCATATATTTT.

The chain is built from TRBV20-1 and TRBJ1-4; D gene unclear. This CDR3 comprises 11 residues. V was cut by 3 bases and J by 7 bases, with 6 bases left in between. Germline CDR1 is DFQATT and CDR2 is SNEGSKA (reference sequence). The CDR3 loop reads CSASTSEKLFF. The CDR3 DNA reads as TGCAGTGCTAGTACGAGTGAAAAACTGTTTTTT.

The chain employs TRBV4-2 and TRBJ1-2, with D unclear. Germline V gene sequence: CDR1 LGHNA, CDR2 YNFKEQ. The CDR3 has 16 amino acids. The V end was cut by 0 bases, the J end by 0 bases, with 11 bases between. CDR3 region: CASSQDRYSANYGYTF. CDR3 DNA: TGTGCCAGCAGCCAAGATCGTTACAGTGCTAACTATGGCTACACCTTC.

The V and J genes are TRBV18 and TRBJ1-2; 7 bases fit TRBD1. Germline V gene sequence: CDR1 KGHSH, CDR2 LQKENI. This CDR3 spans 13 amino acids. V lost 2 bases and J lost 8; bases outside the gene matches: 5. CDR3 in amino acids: CASSPITGDGYTF. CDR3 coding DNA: TGTGCCAGCTCACCAATTACAGGGGACGGCTACACCTTC.

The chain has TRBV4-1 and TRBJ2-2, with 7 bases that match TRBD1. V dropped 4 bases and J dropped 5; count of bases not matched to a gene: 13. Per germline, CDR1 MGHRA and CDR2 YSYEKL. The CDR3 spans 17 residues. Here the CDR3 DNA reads TGCGCCAGCAGCCTATACGGGACAGCTTTTGGGACCGGGGAGCTGTTTTTT. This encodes CASSLYGTAFGTGELFF.

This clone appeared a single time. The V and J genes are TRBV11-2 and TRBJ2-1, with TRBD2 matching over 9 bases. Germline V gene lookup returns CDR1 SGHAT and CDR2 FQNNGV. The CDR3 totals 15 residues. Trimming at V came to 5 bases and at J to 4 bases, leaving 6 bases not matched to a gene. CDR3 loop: CASSLIAGVYNEQFF. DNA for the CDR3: TGTGCCAGCAGCCTTATAGCGGGAGTTTACAATGAGCAGTTCTTC.

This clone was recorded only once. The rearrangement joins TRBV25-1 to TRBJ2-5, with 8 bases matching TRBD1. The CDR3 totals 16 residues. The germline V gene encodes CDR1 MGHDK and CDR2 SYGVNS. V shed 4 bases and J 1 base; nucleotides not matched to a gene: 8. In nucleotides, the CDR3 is TGTGCCAGCAGTGCCTATCCGGGACAGGCCCAAGAGACCCAGTACTTC. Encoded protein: CASSAYPGQAQETQYF. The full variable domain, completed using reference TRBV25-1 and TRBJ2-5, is EADIYQTPRYLVIGTGKKITLECSQTMGHDKMYWYQQDPGMELHLIHYSYGVNSTEKGDLSSESTVSRIRTEHFPLTLESARPSHTSQYLCASSAYPGQAQETQYFGPGTRLLVL.

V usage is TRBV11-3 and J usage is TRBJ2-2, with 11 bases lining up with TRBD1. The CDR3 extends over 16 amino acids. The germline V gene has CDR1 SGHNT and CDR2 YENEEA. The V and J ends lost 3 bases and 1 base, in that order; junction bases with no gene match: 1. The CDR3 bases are TGTGCCAGCAGCTTGGGGACAGGGGGGAACACCGGGGAGCTGTTTTTT. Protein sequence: CASSLGTGGNTGELFF.

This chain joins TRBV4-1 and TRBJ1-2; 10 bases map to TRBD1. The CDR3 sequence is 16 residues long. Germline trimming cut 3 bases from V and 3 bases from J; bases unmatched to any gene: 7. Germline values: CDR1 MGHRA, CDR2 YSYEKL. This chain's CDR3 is CASSHLPGQGHYGYTF. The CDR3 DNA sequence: TGCGCCAGCAGCCACTTACCGGGACAGGGGCACTATGGCTACACCTTC.

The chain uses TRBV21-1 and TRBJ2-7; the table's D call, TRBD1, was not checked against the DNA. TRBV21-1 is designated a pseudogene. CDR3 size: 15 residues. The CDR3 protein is CASSKIRDRAIEQYF. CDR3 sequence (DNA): TGTGCCAGCAGCAAAATCCGGGACAGGGCTATCGAGCAGTACTTC.

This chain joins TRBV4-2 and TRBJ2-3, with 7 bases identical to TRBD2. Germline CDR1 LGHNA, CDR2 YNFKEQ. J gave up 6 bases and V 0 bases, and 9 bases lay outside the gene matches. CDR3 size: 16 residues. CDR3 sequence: CASSQDHGRESDTQYF. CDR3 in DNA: TGTGCCAGCAGCCAAGATCACGGGCGGGAGTCGGATACGCAGTATTTT.

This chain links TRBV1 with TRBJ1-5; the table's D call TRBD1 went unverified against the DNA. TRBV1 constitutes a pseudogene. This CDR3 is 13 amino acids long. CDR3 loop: CTSSLAGAQPQHF. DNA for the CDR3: TGCACCAGCAGTTTGGCAGGGGCCCAGCCCCAGCATTTT.

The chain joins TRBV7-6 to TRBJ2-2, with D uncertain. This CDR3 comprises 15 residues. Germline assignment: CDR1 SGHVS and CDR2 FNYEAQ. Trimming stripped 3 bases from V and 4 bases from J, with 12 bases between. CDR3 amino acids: CASSLNRPPTGELFF. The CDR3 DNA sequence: TGTGCCAGCAGCTTGAACAGACCCCCCACCGGGGAGCTGTTTTTT.

The CDR3 loop is CASSLASNQPQHF. CDR3 nucleotide sequence: TGCGCCAGCAGCTTGGCGAGCAATCAGCCCCAGCATTTT. V and J are TRBV5-1 and TRBJ1-5, with D unclear. With 0 bases removed from V and 1 base from J, the gap between germline ends came to 2 bases. The germline V gene has CDR1 SGHRS and CDR2 YFSETQ. This CDR3 is built from 13 residues.

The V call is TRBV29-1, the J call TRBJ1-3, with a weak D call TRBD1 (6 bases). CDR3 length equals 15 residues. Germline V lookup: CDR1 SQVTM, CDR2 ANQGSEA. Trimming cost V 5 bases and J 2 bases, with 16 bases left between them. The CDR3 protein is CSVLGTLGTGNTIYF. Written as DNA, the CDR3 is TGCAGCGTTTTAGGGACATTAGGGACTGGAAACACCATATATTTT.

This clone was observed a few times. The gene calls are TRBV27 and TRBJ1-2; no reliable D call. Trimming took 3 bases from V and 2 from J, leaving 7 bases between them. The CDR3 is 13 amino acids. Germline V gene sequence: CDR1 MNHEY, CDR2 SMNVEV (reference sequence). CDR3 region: CASSLFLNYGYTF. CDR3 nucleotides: TGTGCCAGCAGTTTGTTCCTGAACTATGGCTACACCTTC.

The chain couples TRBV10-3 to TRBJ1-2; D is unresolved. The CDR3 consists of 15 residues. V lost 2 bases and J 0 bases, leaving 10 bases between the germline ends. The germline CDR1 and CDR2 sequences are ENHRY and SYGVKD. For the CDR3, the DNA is TGTGCCATCAGTGAGCGGGTGGAGACTAACTATGGCTACACCTTC. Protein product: CAISERVETNYGYTF.

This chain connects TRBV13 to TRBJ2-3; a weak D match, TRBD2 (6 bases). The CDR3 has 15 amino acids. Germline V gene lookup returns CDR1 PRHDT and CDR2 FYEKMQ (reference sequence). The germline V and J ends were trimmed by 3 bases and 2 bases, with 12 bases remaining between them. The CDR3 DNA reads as TGTGCCAGCAGCTTTGAGGAGGGGACCACAGATACGCAGTATTTT. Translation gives CASSFEEGTTDTQYF.

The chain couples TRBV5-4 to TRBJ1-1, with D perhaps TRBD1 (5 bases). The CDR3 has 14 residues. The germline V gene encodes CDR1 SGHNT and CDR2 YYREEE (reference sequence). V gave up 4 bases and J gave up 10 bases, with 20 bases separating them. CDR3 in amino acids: CASSTGLLGPRAFF. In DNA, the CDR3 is TGTGCCAGCAGCACGGGACTTCTAGGGCCTCGAGCTTTCTTT.

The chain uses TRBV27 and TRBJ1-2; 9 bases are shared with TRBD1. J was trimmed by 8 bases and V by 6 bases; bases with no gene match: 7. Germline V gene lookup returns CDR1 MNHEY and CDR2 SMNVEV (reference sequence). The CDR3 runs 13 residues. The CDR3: CASRTQGARGYTF. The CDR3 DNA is TGTGCCAGCAGAACACAGGGGGCGCGCGGCTACACCTTC.

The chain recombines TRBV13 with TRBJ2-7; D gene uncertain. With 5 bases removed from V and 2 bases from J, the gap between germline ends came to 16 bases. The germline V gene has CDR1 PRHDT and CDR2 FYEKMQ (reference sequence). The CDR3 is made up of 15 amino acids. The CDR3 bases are TGTGCCAGCAGCCCCGCGCCGCCTTATACCTACGAGCAGTACTTC. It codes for CASSPAPPYTYEQYF.